This TCR beta chain emerged from a study of T cell repertoires in cytomegalovirus infection. The study's findings and limits: The study identified carriers of CMV plus the relevant HLA from cumulative public TCR beta family frequency. HLA-C-restricted, CMV-specific TCR beta clonotypes were dominant ex vivo.

Germline assignment: CDR1 SGHTA and CDR2 FQGNSA. J lost 5 bases, V lost 5 bases, and 12 bases had no gene match. The CDR3 spans 16 residues. TCRdb reprocessed the reads with MiXCR, giving one entry per CDR3 protein. There are tens of thousands of distinct CDR3 sequences in the sample; about 48% occur only once, and around 90% lies in the top ten. This clonotype was observed many times. Its antigen is undetermined. The rearrangement uses TRBV7-2 and TRBJ2-5, with 9 bases fitting TRBD2. The origin of this receptor is a human donor in good health (CMV status not recorded). Some clones in this sample may be carry-over from other donors' samples. The source material was CD8+ T cells from cultured PBMCs, sampled from culture after CMV antigen stimulation. The CDR3 bases are TGTGCCAGCAGCGTAGGACTAGCGAGCAGGGCGGAGACCCAGTACTTC. Its translation: CASSVGLASRAETQYF.